What follows are 6 T cell receptor beta chains derived from one specimen sequenced in a study of T cells after somatic rescue of genetic block. Libraries were prepared by immunoSEQ multiplex PCR; TCRdb keeps only in-frame clonotypes and omits some of them. Among almost 15,000 clones, less than 85% were seen once, and the ten largest hold 27%. The sequenced material came from peripheral blood mononuclear cells (PBMCs). The receptors originated from a man younger than 35.

The rearrangement joins TRBV5-8 to TRBJ1-1, with D perhaps TRBD1 (5 bases). The germline V gene encodes CDR1 SGHTS and CDR2 YDEGEE. The CDR3 runs 17 residues. The V and J ends lost 2 bases and 5 bases respectively, with 22 bases between them. DNA of the CDR3: TGTGCCAGCAGCTTTTCGCCAGGGAGGGACCTTAGGACTGAAGCTTTCTTT. This sequence encodes CASSFSPGRDLRTEAFF.

The rearrangement uses TRBV11-3 and TRBJ2-1; D is possibly TRBD2 (7 bases). The CDR3 length is 15 residues. Trimming took 0 bases from V and 2 from J, leaving 8 bases between them. CDR1 is SGHNT, CDR2 YENEEA, per germline. CDR3 amino acids: CASSLEGGPYNEQFF. The DNA of the CDR3 is TGTGCCAGCAGCTTAGAGGGGGGGCCCTACAATGAGCAGTTCTTC.

This clone occurred a few times. The V gene is TRBV7-9, the J gene TRBJ2-7, with TRBD1 matching 9 bases. The CDR3 is 16 amino acids. Unmatched junction bases numbered 8, after V lost 4 bases and J lost 1 base. Germline V CDR1 and CDR2: SEHNR, FQNEAQ (reference sequence). The CDR3 coding sequence is TGTGCCAGCAGCTGGGTGGGACAGGGCTTATCCTACGAGCAGTACTTC. It translates to CASSWVGQGLSYEQYF.

J is TRBJ2-3 and V is TRBV7-6; D may match TRBD1 or TRBD2 (5 bases each). The CDR3 runs 13 residues. Germline loops: CDR1 SGHVS, CDR2 FNYEAQ. V shed 5 bases and J shed 2 bases, with 8 bases lying between them. The CDR3 nucleotides are TGTGCCAGCAGCCAAGGGACCACAGATACGCAGTATTTT. It encodes CASSQGTTDTQYF.

The chain carries TRBV27 and TRBJ2-4, with 11 bases matching TRBD1. The junction had 8 bases not matched to a gene; V was cut back by 6 bases and J by 7 bases. This CDR3 region has 15 residues. The germline V gene has CDR1 MNHEY and CDR2 SMNVEV (reference sequence). The CDR3, as DNA: TGTGCCAGCAGCTCAGGGACAGGGGGTAGGAACATTCAGTACTTC. Protein product: CASSSGTGGRNIQYF.

The genes are TRBV9 and TRBJ2-1, with D tentatively TRBD2 (5 bases). The germline V and J ends were trimmed by 5 bases and 5 bases, with 26 bases remaining between them. The germline CDR1 and CDR2 sequences are SGDLS and YYNGEE. This CDR3 contains 18 residues. CDR3 DNA sequence: TGTGCCAGCAGGAACCCCGAAAGAGCCTCGCCCGGGGACAATGAGCAGTTCTTC. Its protein is CASRNPERASPGDNEQFF.